This TCR beta chain stems from a study of CD8 T cells in ankylosing spondylitis. Study-wide results and caveats: Clones linked with disease were CD8+ and fairly uncommon in the peripheral blood. What seemed typical of ankylosing spondylitis blood was a TCR beta motif built from several highly homologous variants.

Concerning this clonotype: Its cognate antigen is unknown.

Germline CDR1 LGHNA, CDR2 YSLEER. The CDR3 is made up of 17 amino acids. Between the trimmed V and J ends, which lost 0 bases and 6 bases, there was a span of 18 bases. With molecular barcodes, quantitative 5'-RACE was used to make the TCR beta libraries. TCRdb processed the 5' RACE reads anew with MiXCR; each CDR3 protein has one entry. Seen here are roughly 670,000 distinct CDR3 sequences, under 20% observed once, and the top ten hold about 19%. The chain employs TRBV4-3 and TRBJ2-1, with TRBD2 as a possible D gene (6 bases). The sequenced sample consisted of blood, either unsorted or a sorted T cell fraction (not recorded which). The TCR comes from a male donor with ankylosing spondylitis. The CDR3 region has the DNA TGCGCCAGCAGCCAAGATAGGGTTCTAGCGAACCTCAATGAGCAGTTCTTC. It specifies CASSQDRVLANLNEQFF.